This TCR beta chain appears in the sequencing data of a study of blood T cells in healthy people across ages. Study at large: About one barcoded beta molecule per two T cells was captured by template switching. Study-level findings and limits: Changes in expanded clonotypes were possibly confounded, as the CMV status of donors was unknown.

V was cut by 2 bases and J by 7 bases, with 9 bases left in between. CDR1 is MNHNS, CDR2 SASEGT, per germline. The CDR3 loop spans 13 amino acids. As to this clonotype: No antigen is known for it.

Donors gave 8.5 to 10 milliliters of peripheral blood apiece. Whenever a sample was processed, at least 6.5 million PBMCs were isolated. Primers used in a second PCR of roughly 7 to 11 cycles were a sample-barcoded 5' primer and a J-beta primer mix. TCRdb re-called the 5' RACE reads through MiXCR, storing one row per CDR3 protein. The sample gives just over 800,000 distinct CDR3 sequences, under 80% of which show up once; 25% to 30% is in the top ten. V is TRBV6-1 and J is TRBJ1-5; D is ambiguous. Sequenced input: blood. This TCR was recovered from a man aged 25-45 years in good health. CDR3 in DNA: TGTGCCAGCAGTGAATGGATGGGGCAGCCCCAGCATTTT. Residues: CASSEWMGQPQHF.